Listed here is a single T cell receptor beta chain. Many counts were recorded for this clone. Its antigen remains undetermined. Base quality data are lacking; no much larger clone is found one base away. These data belong to a study of metastatic and nonmetastatic thyroid tumors (TCRdb year 2020). About the full investigation: Repertoires from peripheral blood and from tumor or nodule tissue samples of malignant and benign thyroid patients were compared.

V is shortened by 4 bases, J by 3 bases, and the region joining them spans 12 bases. Taken from cysteine to phenylalanine, the CDR3 has 14 residues. Just the 42-base CDR3 DNA is kept, in frame starting at base 1. The germline V gene sets CDR1 to MNHNS and CDR2 to SASEGT. Library generation was performed with PCR. The sequencer was an Illumina HiSeq 4000. High-throughput sequencing was used to profile the TCR beta-chain CDR3 region of each patient. Turning to the authors' computational methods: The researchers built a classifier to tell apart papillary thyroid cancer patients with distant metastasis, based on CDR3 differences among clinicopathological groups. To measure repertoire diversity the researchers used the Shannon index, while the Morisita-Horn index served to gauge how similar the tumor and blood repertoires were. The raw public reads went through TCRdb reprocessing: fastp at Q25, MiXCR clone calling, in-frame beta chains kept. TCRdb's processing, not the authors' own work, is the source of the V and J calls. This sample gives more than 85,000 clones in total; about 9.1% of them show up just once. The top ten hold more than 8% of the sample.

Overall study results and their limits: In both blood and tumor samples, TCR beta diversity was reported to be significantly higher in malignant tumors than in benign nodules.

None of the patients had been given any treatment before thyroid surgery. Using T-cell receptor beta sequencing, the study looked back at clinical samples from patients collected from about 2011 to 2019. Sequences were obtained from blood. The rearrangement joined TRBV6-1 to TRBJ1-1; the D gene remains uncertain. This TCR was sampled from a female donor with papillary thyroid cancer or a benign thyroid nodule (not recorded which). Some clones in this sample may be carry-over from other donors' samples. At the DNA level, the sequence is TGTGCCAGCAGTGCCCAGGACGGATACACTGAAGCTTTCTTT. Its translation reads: CASSAQDGYTEAFF.